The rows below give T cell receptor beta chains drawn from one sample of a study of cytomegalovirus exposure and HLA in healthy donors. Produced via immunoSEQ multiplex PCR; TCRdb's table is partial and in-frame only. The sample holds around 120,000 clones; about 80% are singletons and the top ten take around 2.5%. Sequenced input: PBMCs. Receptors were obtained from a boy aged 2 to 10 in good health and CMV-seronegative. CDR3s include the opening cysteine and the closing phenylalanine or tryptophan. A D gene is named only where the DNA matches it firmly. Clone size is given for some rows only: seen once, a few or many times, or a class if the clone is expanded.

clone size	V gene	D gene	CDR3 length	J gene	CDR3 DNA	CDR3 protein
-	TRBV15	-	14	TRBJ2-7	TGTGCCACCAGCAGAGCCTTCACAGGGAACGAGCAGTACTTC	CATSRAFTGNEQYF
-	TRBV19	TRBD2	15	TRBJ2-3	TGTGCCAGTAGCCCCCTAGCGGGTTTGGCAGATACGCAGTATTTT	CASSPLAGLADTQYF
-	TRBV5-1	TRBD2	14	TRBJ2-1	TGCGCCAGCAGCGCCACCGGGACTAGTAATGAGCAGTTCTTC	CASSATGTSNEQFF
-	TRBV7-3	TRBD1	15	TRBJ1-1	TGTGCCAGCAGCATTTCCGGGACAGGGAACACTGAAGCTTTCTTT	CASSISGTGNTEAFF
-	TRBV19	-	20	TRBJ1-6	TGTGCCAGTAGTATAGTTGGTGCCCGGGAGGGCATGGGGATTAATTCACCCCTCCACTTT	CASSIVGAREGMGINSPLHF
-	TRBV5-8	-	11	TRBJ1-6	TGTGCCAGCAGCGCCGACAGGTCCCTCCACTTT	CASSADRSLHF
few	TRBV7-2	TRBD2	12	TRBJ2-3	TGTGCCAGCAGCTTACGAGCGGGATCGAAATATTTT	CASSLRAGSKYF
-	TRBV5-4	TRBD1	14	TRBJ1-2	TGTGCCAGCAGCCCCGGACAGGGGGAGAATGGCTACACCTTC	CASSPGQGENGYTF
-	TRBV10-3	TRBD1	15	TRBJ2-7	TGTGCCATCAGTGAGTCGCGACAGGGAACCTACGAGCAGTACTTC	CAISESRQGTYEQYF
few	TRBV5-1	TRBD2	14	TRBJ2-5	TGCGCCAGCAGCACGCGGGAGACCGGGGAGACCCAGTACTTC	CASSTRETGETQYF
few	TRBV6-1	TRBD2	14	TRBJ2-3	TGTGCCAGCAGCAGACTAGCGGGGACGGATACGCAGTATTTT	CASSRLAGTDTQYF
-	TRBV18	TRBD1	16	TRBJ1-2	TGTGCCAGCTCACCACAAGCCGGACAGGGTCCTGGTGGCTACACCTTC	CASSPQAGQGPGGYTF
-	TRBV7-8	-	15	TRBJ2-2	TGTGCCAGCAGCTTATTAGCGGCGAACACCGGGGAGCTGTTTTTT	CASSLLAANTGELFF
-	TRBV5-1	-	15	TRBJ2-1	TGCGCCAGCAGCTTGTCGTTGAGCTCCTACAATGAGCAGTTCTTC	CASSLSLSSYNEQFF
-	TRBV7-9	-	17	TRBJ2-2	TGTTCCAGCAGCTTAGTCCCATCTTCCACTTTATCCGGGGAGCTGTTTTTT	CSSSLVPSSTLSGELFF
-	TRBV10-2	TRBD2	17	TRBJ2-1	TGCGCCAGCAGTGAGTCTATCGGACTAGCGGGAGTATGGGAGCAGTTCTTC	CASSESIGLAGVWEQFF
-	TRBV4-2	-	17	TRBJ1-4	TGTGCCAGCAGCCAAGATGAGCGGGGAGTAACTAATGAAAAACTGTTTTTT	CASSQDERGVTNEKLFF
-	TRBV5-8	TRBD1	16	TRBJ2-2	TGTGCCAGCAACCACCGGACAGGGTTGAACACCGGGGAGCTGTTTTTT	CASNHRTGLNTGELFF
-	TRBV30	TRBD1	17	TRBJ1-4	TGTGCCTGGAGTGGTGACAGGGGCCACCTCGGGCGTGAAAAGCTGTTTTTT	CAWSGDRGHLGREKLFF
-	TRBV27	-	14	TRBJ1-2	TGTGCCAGCGCCCTTTCCGGACAGTTCTATGGCTACACCTTC	CASALSGQFYGYTF
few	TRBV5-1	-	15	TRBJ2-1	-	CASSTSINRDNEQFF
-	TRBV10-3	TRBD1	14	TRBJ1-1	TGTGCCATTGGACAGGGGGCGCGAGACACTGAAGCTTTCTTT	CAIGQGARDTEAFF
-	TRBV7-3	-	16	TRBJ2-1	TGTGCCAGCAGCTTAGATCCCCCGAGCTCCTACAATGAGCAGTTCTTC	CASSLDPPSSYNEQFF
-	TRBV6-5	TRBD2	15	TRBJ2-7	TGTGCCAGCAGTTACCGGGCGGGGGGGCCAGGCGAGCAGTACTTC	CASSYRAGGPGEQYF
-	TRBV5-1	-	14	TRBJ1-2	TGCGCCAGCAGCTTGGATTCAGGCATCTATGGCTACACCTTC	CASSLDSGIYGYTF
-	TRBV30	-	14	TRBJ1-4	TGTGCCTGGAGTGCCGGCAGGGCTATAGAAAAACTGTTTTTT	CAWSAGRAIEKLFF
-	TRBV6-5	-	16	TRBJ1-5	TGTGCCAGCAGTTCAACCTTGGACAGATACAATCAGCCCCAGCATTTT	CASSSTLDRYNQPQHF
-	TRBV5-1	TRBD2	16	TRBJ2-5	TGCGCCAGCAGCATTGGACTAGCGGGGGCCCAAGAGACCCAGTACTTC	CASSIGLAGAQETQYF
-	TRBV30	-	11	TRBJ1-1	TGTGCCTGGAGTGCCGGTTCTGAAGCTTTCTTT	CAWSAGSEAFF
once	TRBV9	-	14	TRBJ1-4	TGTGCCAGCGGCTACAGGGCAACAAATGAAAAACTGTTTTTT	CASGYRATNEKLFF
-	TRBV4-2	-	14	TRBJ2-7	TGTGCCAGCAGCTTCAGCGGGCAAACCTACGAGCAGTACTTC	CASSFSGQTYEQYF
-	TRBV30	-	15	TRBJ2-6	TGTGCCTGGGCAGGGATCTTCTATGGGGCCAACGTCCTGACTTTC	CAWAGIFYGANVLTF
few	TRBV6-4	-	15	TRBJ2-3	TGTGCCAGCAGTGACTCGGACAGCTACACAGATACGCAGTATTTT	CASSDSDSYTDTQYF